A single sample gave rise to the 18 T cell receptor beta chains below, sequenced in a study of cytomegalovirus exposure and HLA in healthy donors. PCR was performed using 60 Vbeta and 13 Jbeta primers. Profiling relied on immunoSEQ multiplex PCR, and the TCRdb table lists in-frame clones only, not all of them. This sample carries about 300,000 clones, 86% of them seen once, and the ten largest clones take around 4%. The specimen was PBMCs. The receptors shown here come from a man aged 35-49 years in good health and CMV-seropositive.

The chain uses TRBV9 and TRBJ2-1; tentative D call: TRBD1 (6 bases). Trimming took off 1 base at V and 3 bases at J, with 8 bases between the two ends. CDR1 SGDLS and CDR2 YYNGEE come from the germline V gene. The CDR3 contains 14 residues. Written as DNA, the CDR3 is TGTGCCAGCAGCGTAACGGACAGCTACAATGAGCAGTTCTTC. The encoded protein is CASSVTDSYNEQFF.

V usage is TRBV7-6 and J usage is TRBJ1-6, with 7 bases lining up with TRBD1. This CDR3 spans 16 amino acids. Germline CDR1 is SGHVS and CDR2 is FNYEAQ. The V gene end was trimmed by 3 bases and the J gene end by 7 bases; junction bases not matched to a gene: 9. The CDR3 sequence: CASSFEGRQGNSPLHF. The CDR3, as DNA: TGTGCCAGCAGCTTTGAGGGAAGACAGGGAAATTCACCCCTCCACTTT.

The V call is TRBV7-8, the J call TRBJ1-6; possible D gene TRBD1, 6 bases. V lost 0 bases and J 10 bases, leaving 10 bases between the germline ends. The CDR3 sequence is 14 residues long. Per the germline V gene, CDR1 is SGHVS and CDR2 is FQNEAQ. For the CDR3, the DNA is TGTGCCAGCAGCTTAGCAGCCAGGGGCTCACCCCTCCACTTT. Its translation: CASSLAARGSPLHF. The full variable domain, in which reference TRBV7-8 and TRBJ1-6 provide the parts outside the CDR3, is GAGVSQSPRYKVAKRGQDVALRCDPISGHVSLFWYQQALGQGPEFLTYFQNEAQLDKSGLPSDRFFAERPEGSVSTLKIQRTQQEDSAVYLCASSLAARGSPLHFGNGTRLTVT.

CDR3 nucleotides: TGTGCCAGCAGGGGGACAGGGTCCTACGAGCAGTACTTC. This encodes CASRGTGSYEQYF. The chain combines TRBV27 with TRBJ2-7; 9 nucleotides agree with TRBD1. J was trimmed by 1 base and V by 6 bases; bases with no gene match: 1. The CDR3 has 13 residues. CDR1 is MNHEY and CDR2 is SMNVEV in the germline V gene (reference sequence).

This chain links TRBV4-2 with TRBJ2-7; D perhaps matches TRBD1 (5 bases). Germline V gene data show CDR1 as LGHNA and CDR2 as YNFKEQ. Trimming took 2 bases from V and 0 from J, leaving 11 bases between them. The CDR3 runs 15 residues. The CDR3 spells CASSQLRVSSYEQYF. The DNA for the CDR3 is TGTGCCAGCAGCCAACTCAGGGTAAGCTCCTACGAGCAGTACTTC.

The chain links TRBV27 to TRBJ2-1; 7 bases align to TRBD2. The CDR3 has 14 amino acids. In germline, CDR1 is MNHEY, CDR2 SMNVEV (reference sequence). V trimming: 5 bases; J trimming: 3 bases; junction bases outside the gene matches: 4. CDR3 in amino acids: CASSVLANYNEQFF. Here the CDR3 DNA reads TGTGCCAGCAGTGTACTAGCGAACTACAATGAGCAGTTCTTC.

The J gene is TRBJ2-7, the V gene TRBV20-1, with 8 bases identical to TRBD1. Germline-derived CDR1 and CDR2 are DFQATT and SNEGSKA (reference sequence). This CDR3 is built from 11 residues. The DNA of the CDR3 is TGCAGCACGACAGGGGAGTACGAGCAGTACTTC. Translated, it gives CSTTGEYEQYF.

J is TRBJ1-5 and V is TRBV6-5; no definite D call. Germline V gene data show CDR1 as MNHEY and CDR2 as SVGAGI. V lost 2 bases to trimming and J lost 3 bases, with 8 bases between them. The length of the CDR3 is 14 residues. CDR3 DNA: TGTGCCAGCAGTTACGGCGGGGTCAATCAGCCCCAGCATTTT. Residues: CASSYGGVNQPQHF.

The table lists this clone with a few counts. The chain recombines TRBV20-1 with TRBJ1-2, with unresolved D. CDR1 DFQATT and CDR2 SNEGSKA come from the germline V gene (reference sequence). The CDR3 is 10 amino acids. The CDR3 nucleotides are TGCACATTACTTAACTATGGCTACACCTTC. Translated, it gives CTLLNYGYTF.

This clone showed up just once. The gene calls are TRBV7-2 and TRBJ2-1; 15 bases are a match to TRBD2. This CDR3 spans 16 amino acids. Trimming cost V 5 bases and J 9 bases; bases outside gene matches: 8. CDR1 SGHTA and CDR2 FQGNSA come from the germline V gene. CDR3 in amino acids: CASSQRGLAGGGEQFF. The DNA of the CDR3 is TGTGCCAGCAGCCAAAGGGGACTAGCGGGAGGAGGTGAGCAGTTCTTC.

The chain uses TRBV30 and TRBJ2-2; TRBD2 aligns across 8 bases. The CDR3 extends over 18 amino acids. Germline lookup yields CDR1 GTSNPN and CDR2 SVGIG (reference sequence). With 3 bases clipped from V and 1 base from J, the junction kept 13 bases outside the gene matches. The CDR3 is CAWRDRWAGGGNTGELFF. CDR3 DNA: TGTGCCTGGAGGGATCGTTGGGCGGGAGGTGGGAACACCGGGGAGCTGTTTTTT.

The chain links TRBV7-9 to TRBJ2-7; 9 bases agree with TRBD1. The germline V gene has CDR1 SEHNR and CDR2 FQNEAQ (reference sequence). Trimming at V came to 3 bases and at J to 2 bases, leaving 8 bases not matched to a gene. The CDR3 is 16 amino acids. Here the CDR3 DNA reads TGTGCCAGCAGCTTTAAACCGGGACAGGGTACCTACGAGCAGTACTTC. Amino acids: CASSFKPGQGTYEQYF.

The chain uses TRBV2 and TRBJ2-7; 9 bases line up with TRBD2. Germline-derived CDR1 and CDR2 are SNHLY and FYNNEI. V was pared by 4 bases and J by 4 bases, with 8 bases of the junction left unmatched. The CDR3 length is 15 residues. The CDR3 bases are TGTGCCAGCAGTGTTAGGAGCGGGAGGTGGTACGAGCAGTACTTC. Translation gives CASSVRSGRWYEQYF.

This clone was detected only a few times. V and J are TRBV5-1 and TRBJ1-3; 8 bases line up with TRBD1. V lost 5 bases to trimming and J lost 0 bases; unmatched junction nucleotides: 1. CDR3 length: 14 residues. CDR1 and CDR2 (germline): SGHRS, YFSETQ. The CDR3 is CASSTGGSGNTIYF. CDR3 sequence (DNA): TGCGCCAGCAGTACAGGGGGCTCTGGAAACACCATATATTTT.

This chain joins TRBV14 and TRBJ2-1, with 7 bases matching TRBD1. The length of the CDR3 is 16 residues. J was trimmed by 14 bases and V by 1 base; bases with no gene match: 17. Germline CDR1 is SGHDN and CDR2 is FVKESK. The CDR3 loop reads CASSQVGGVSGQREFF. The CDR3 DNA reads as TGTGCCAGCAGCCAAGTAGGGGGCGTCTCTGGGCAGCGAGAGTTCTTC.

The sample holds one count of this clone. The V gene is TRBV28, the J gene TRBJ2-1, with 12 bases fitting TRBD2. The CDR3 contains 16 residues. Germline V gene data show CDR1 as MDHEN and CDR2 as SYDVKM. V trimming: 6 bases; J trimming: 7 bases; junction bases outside the gene matches: 10. This CDR3 is CASRRTSGMGLNEQFF. Here the CDR3 DNA reads TGTGCCAGCAGACGGACTAGCGGGATGGGTTTAAATGAGCAGTTCTTC.

This clone is a singleton in its sample. J is TRBJ2-7 and V is TRBV29-1, with TRBD1 identical over 7 bases. The V gene's germline CDR1 is SQVTM and CDR2 ANQGSEA. The V segment lost 6 bases and the J segment 2 bases; nucleotides outside the gene matches: 10. The CDR3 extends over 14 amino acids. DNA of the CDR3: TGCAGCGTCGCCCATGGACAGGTTCCCTACGAGCAGTACTTC. It specifies CSVAHGQVPYEQYF.

The chain employs TRBV2 and TRBJ1-1, with D possibly TRBD1 on 6 matching bases. The germline V gene has CDR1 SNHLY and CDR2 FYNNEI. The CDR3 has 14 residues. V shed 4 bases and J shed 5 bases, with 14 bases lying between them. The CDR3 protein is CASSVGGRLTEAFF. In DNA, the CDR3 is TGTGCCAGCAGTGTCGGGGGGCGTTTAACTGAAGCTTTCTTT.